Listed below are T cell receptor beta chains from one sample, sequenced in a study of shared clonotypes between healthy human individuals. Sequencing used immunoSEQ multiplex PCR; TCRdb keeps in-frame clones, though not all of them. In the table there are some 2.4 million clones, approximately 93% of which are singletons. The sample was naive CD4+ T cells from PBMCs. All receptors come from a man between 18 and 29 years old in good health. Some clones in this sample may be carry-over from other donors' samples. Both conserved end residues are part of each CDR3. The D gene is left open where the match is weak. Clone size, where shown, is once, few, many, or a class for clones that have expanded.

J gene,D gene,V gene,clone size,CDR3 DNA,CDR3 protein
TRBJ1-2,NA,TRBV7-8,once,TGTGCCAGCAGCCCGCGCCAGACTTCGATTGCCTTC,CASSPRQTSIAF
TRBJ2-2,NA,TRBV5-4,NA,TGTGCCAGCAGCTTCGGGAGTACCGGGGAGCTGTTTTTT,CASSFGSTGELFF
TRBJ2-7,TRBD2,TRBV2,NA,TGTGCCAGCAGTGACGGACTAGATTACGAGCAGTACTTC,CASSDGLDYEQYF
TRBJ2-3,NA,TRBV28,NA,TGTGCCAGCCGCTCCGCGGGGCCAAGCACAGATACGCAGTATTTT,CASRSAGPSTDTQYF
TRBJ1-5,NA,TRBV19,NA,TGTGCCAGTAGTATAGGGTCGAGCAATCAGCCCCAGCATTTT,CASSIGSSNQPQHF
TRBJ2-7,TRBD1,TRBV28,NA,TGTGCCAGCAGTTTTCCCCCGACAGGGACCTACGAGCAGTACTTC,CASSFPPTGTYEQYF
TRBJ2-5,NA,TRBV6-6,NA,TGTGCCAGCAGTTACGGGGCTATTCATCCACAGACCCAGTACTTC,CASSYGAIHPQTQYF
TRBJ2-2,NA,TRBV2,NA,TGTGCCAGCAGAAGACAGACGGGCACCGGGGAGCTGTTTTTT,CASRRQTGTGELFF
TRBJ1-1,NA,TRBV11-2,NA,TGTGCCAGCAGCTCCGCAGGGAGTTTGTTCACTGAAGCTTTCTTT,CASSSAGSLFTEAFF
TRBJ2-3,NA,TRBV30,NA,TGTGCCTGGGCCTCGGGAGATACGCAGTATTTT,CAWASGDTQYF
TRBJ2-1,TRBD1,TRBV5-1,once,TGCGCCAGCAGCTTGCTCGGGACAGGGGGCCATGAGCAGTTCTTC,CASSLLGTGGHEQFF
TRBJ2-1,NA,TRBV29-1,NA,TGCAGCGTTGAAGTCGATGAGCAGTTCTTC,CSVEVDEQFF
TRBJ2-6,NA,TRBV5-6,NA,TGTGCCAGCAGCCTGATTGCGTCTGGGGCCAACGTCCTGACTTTC,CASSLIASGANVLTF
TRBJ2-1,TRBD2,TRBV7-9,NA,TGTGCCAGCAGCTCCCTAGCGGGAGGGCCGTACAATGAGCAGTTCTTC,CASSSLAGGPYNEQFF
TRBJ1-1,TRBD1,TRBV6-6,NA,TGTGCCAGCAGTTACTCCGGGACAGGGCGGAACACTGAAGCTTTCTTT,CASSYSGTGRNTEAFF
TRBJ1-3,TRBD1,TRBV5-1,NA,TGCGCCAGCAGCCTGACAGGGGGAGCCTACACCATATATTTT,CASSLTGGAYTIYF
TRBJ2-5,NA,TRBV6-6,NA,TGTGCCAGCAGTTACAGGGCAGGGAGGCAAGAGACCCAGTACTTC,CASSYRAGRQETQYF
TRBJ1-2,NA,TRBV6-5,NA,TGTGCCAGCAGGCCACCCAGGGAAGGAGGCGGCTACACCTTC,CASRPPREGGGYTF
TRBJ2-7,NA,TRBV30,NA,TGTGCCTGGAGTGTAGGGGGGCCTTACGAGCAGTACTTC,CAWSVGGPYEQYF
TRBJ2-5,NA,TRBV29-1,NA,TGCAGCGTTGAAATACGGGTTGGGGAGACCCAGTACTTC,CSVEIRVGETQYF
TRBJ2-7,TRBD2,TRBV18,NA,TGTGCCAGCTCACCATCGGCTAGCGGGAACTACGAGCAGTACTTC,CASSPSASGNYEQYF
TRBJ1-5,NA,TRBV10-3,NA,TGTGCAATCGGGTACGGGGGGAGCAATCAGCCCCAGCATTTT,CAIGYGGSNQPQHF
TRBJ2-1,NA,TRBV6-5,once,TGTGCCAGCAGACTCCTATTGAGCGATGAGCAGTTCTTC,CASRLLLSDEQFF
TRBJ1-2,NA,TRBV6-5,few,TGTGCCAGCAGAACCCCCACCTATGGCTACACCTTC,CASRTPTYGYTF
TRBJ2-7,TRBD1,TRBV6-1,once,TGTGCCAGCAGTCTCGCAGGGGGAATCGGCGAGCAGTACTTC,CASSLAGGIGEQYF
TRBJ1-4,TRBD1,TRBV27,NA,TGTGCCACCAAAGACAGGGTAAATGAAAAACTGTTTTTT,CATKDRVNEKLFF
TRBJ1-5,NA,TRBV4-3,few,TGCGCCAGCAGCCAAGAAAGGGGCAGAAATCAGCCCCAGCATTTT,CASSQERGRNQPQHF
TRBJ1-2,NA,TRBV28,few,TGTGCCAGCAGCTATTCCTGGGACGGCTACACCTTC,CASSYSWDGYTF
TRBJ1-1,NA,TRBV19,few,TGTGCCAGTAGTATGCCGGGACATGGCGTGCTTGAAGCTTTCTTT,CASSMPGHGVLEAFF
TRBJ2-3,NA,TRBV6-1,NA,TGTGCCAGCAGTGAAGCCACAGATACGCAGTATTTT,CASSEATDTQYF
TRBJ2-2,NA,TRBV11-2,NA,TGTGCCAGCATACTAGCTCTCACCGGGGAGCTGTTTTTT,CASILALTGELFF
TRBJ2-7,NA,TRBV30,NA,TGTGCCTGGATTAGGGGTTTCTCCTACGAGCAGTACTTC,CAWIRGFSYEQYF
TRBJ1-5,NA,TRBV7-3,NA,TGTGCCAGCAGCTTAACCCGGGATCAGCCCCAGCATTTT,CASSLTRDQPQHF
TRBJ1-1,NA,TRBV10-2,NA,TGCGCCAGCAGTGACATCCCCAGGGAAGCTTTCTTT,CASSDIPREAFF
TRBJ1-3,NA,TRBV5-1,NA,TGCGCCAGCAGCCCGGACAGACCGACCGTTTCTACCATATATTTT,CASSPDRPTVSTIYF
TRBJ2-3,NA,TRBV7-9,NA,TGTGCCAGCAGCTTTGCGACAGGCCTCACAGATACGCAGTATTTT,CASSFATGLTDTQYF
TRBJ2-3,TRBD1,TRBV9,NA,TGTGCCAGCAGCGTAGTAGGGGGCCTCGGCACAGATACGCAGTATTTT,CASSVVGGLGTDTQYF
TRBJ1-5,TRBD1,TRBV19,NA,TGTGCCAGTAGCGAACTAACCGGGACAGGGGATAGCAATCAGCCCCAGCATTTT,CASSELTGTGDSNQPQHF